The text below deals with one TCR beta chain. This clone occurred once. There is no known antigen for this receptor. It has no much larger one-base neighbor in the sample; base qualities were not kept. From its cysteine to its phenylalanine, the CDR3 spans 13 amino acids. Only the CDR3 region is kept as DNA, spanning 39 bases read in frame from base 1. Trimming at the junction amounts to 5 bases on V and 5 bases on J, and the germline ends lie 12 bases apart. The germline V gene specifies MDHEN as CDR1 and SYDVKM as CDR2. This sample stems from a study of blood T cell repertoires in COVID-19 (dated by TCRdb to 2018 to 2021). In terms of the full investigation: Samples from collaborators originated in the United States, Italy and Spain and spanned both the acute and convalescent phases of COVID-19. Where available, HLA class I and class II types were obtained from metadata supplied by the sample provider rather than from assay-based typing. The material from the prospective study consisted of cDNA or gDNA derived from T cells, B-cell-depleted T cells, or PBMCs. The dataset comprised deeply sampled blood TCRbeta repertoires from subjects exposed to, actively infected with, or recovered from COVID-19. Nearly every sample came with metadata listing a de-identified subject ID, COVID-19 status, age in years and sex. Samples were obtained from the ongoing ImmuneRACE study (first 160 participants) and from 1,254 subjects provided by 6 global collaborators. The repertoires were made available in a free public database intended to serve as a resource for research on the immune response to SARS-CoV-2. The paper's findings and limits, for the study overall: The amount of clinical and demographic metadata varied by source and participant and was provided uncurated.

TCRbeta CDR3 regions were amplified from genomic DNA using the immunoSEQ Assay, a bias-controlled multiplex PCR. In the paper's pipeline: The number of nucleated cells in each sample was estimated by amplification of reference gene primers within the assay. Sequence reads were collapsed and filtered to measure the absolute abundance of every unique TCRbeta CDR3 rearrangement. For each sample, productive Simpson clonality was calculated by taking the square root of Simpson's diversity index across productive rearrangements. The source is immuneACCESS, and TCRdb retained only in-frame sequences with V and J called. Part of the clones is not carried over; for the studies checked, unresolved V genes explain less than half of this, and the remainder is unexplained. That table gives V, J and clone size, and the DNA gave D and trimming. The sample table shows roughly 9,200 clones, and over 70% are seen once. The ten largest clones represent approximately 7.3% of the sample.

The collaborating institutions used their own protocols to collect whole blood in K2EDTA tubes. Collaborator samples were shipped for TCRbeta analysis as frozen whole blood, isolated PBMCs, or DNA extracted from either sample type. In this chain, TRBV28 is recombined with TRBJ1-1, with the D gene uncertain. This TCR was sampled from an older man with active COVID-19. The sample taken for sequencing was peripheral blood. CDR3 loop: CASSPDPGTEAFF. Read as DNA, the sequence is TGTGCCAGCAGTCCAGATCCGGGGACTGAAGCTTTCTTT. The full variable domain, with segments outside the CDR3 supplied by the reference TRBV28 and TRBJ1-1 proteins, appears as DVKVTQSSRYLVKRTGEKVFLECVQDMDHENMFWYRQDPGLGLRLIYFSYDVKMKEKGDIPEGYSVSREKKERFSLILESASTNQTSMYLCASSPDPGTEAFFGQGTRLTVV.